A single TCR beta chain is shown here with its context. No antigen is known for it. Here immunoSEQ multiplex PCR was the method, and the copy in TCRdb shows in-frame clones only, minus some. The sample includes more than 80,000 clones, 90% of them seen just once. The germline V and J ends were trimmed by 4 bases and 0 bases, with 5 bases remaining between them. CDR1 SGHNT and CDR2 YYREEE come from the germline V gene (reference sequence). The CDR3 totals 13 residues. This specimen comes from a study of T cell responses to AZD1222 COVID-19 vaccine. Broader study findings: Possibly, clonal diversity was underestimated; donors were largely white British and included more females. Once two AZD1222 doses were given, Spike-specific TCR breadth and depth went up.

Second doses were pooled across both intervals (about 4 or about 12 weeks). The source is an adult who received the AZD1222 COVID-19 vaccine. Sequences were derived from peripheral blood, sampled 28 days after the second AZD1222 dose. The J gene is TRBJ2-4, the V gene TRBV5-4; D is uncertain. Written as DNA, the CDR3 is TGTGCCAGCAGCCCCGGAGCCAAAAACATTCAGTACTTC. It codes for CASSPGAKNIQYF.